These T cell receptor beta chains were read from a single sample in a study of blood T cell repertoires in COVID-19. Repertoires were generated with immunoSEQ multiplex PCR, while TCRdb's copy carries only in-frame clones and drops some. The sample yields over 120,000 clones, 86% seen once. The sequenced sample was PBMCs or T cells enriched from blood (not recorded which). These receptors were obtained from a man aged 45-60 years who had recovered from COVID-19. The CDR3 runs from the conserved cysteine through the conserved F or W. The D gene is left open where the match is weak.

j_call: TRBJ1-2
v_call: TRBV4-1
d_call: .
cdr3_nt: TGCGCCAGCAGCCAATTAGAGGGGGTCTATGGCTACACCTTC
cdr3_aa: CASSQLEGVYGYTF

j_call: TRBJ1-2
v_call: TRBV29-1
d_call: TRBD1
cdr3_nt: TGCAGCGTTGCGGGACAGACGTCCTATGGCTACACCTTC
cdr3_aa: CSVAGQTSYGYTF

j_call: TRBJ1-2
v_call: TRBV29-1
d_call: .
cdr3_nt: TGCAGCGTTGGGGAGGTCAATGGCTACACCTTC
cdr3_aa: CSVGEVNGYTF

j_call: TRBJ1-1
v_call: TRBV7-8
d_call: .
cdr3_nt: TGTGCCAGCAGCCCGCGGGGGGGGTCGAACACTGAAGCTTTCTTT
cdr3_aa: CASSPRGGSNTEAFF

j_call: TRBJ2-5
v_call: TRBV18
d_call: .
cdr3_nt: TGTGCCAGCTCACCGCGACTGGTCCTATACCAAGAGACCCAGTACTTC
cdr3_aa: CASSPRLVLYQETQYF

j_call: TRBJ1-1
v_call: TRBV13
d_call: .
cdr3_nt: TGTGCCAGCAGCTTAGGTGACCCGGGAGGTTCTGAAGCTTTCTTT
cdr3_aa: CASSLGDPGGSEAFF

j_call: TRBJ2-3
v_call: TRBV16
d_call: TRBD1
cdr3_nt: TGTGCCAGCAGCCGAGAACAGGGGACCTCTAGCACAGATACGCAGTATTTT
cdr3_aa: CASSREQGTSSTDTQYF

j_call: TRBJ2-3
v_call: TRBV5-1
d_call: TRBD1
cdr3_nt: TGCGCCAGCAGCTTGCTCAGGGGGCTTAGCACAGATACGCAGTATTTT
cdr3_aa: CASSLLRGLSTDTQYF

j_call: TRBJ2-7
v_call: TRBV5-1
d_call: .
cdr3_nt: TGCGCCAGCAGCGAGGACAGCCTGAGTGGCGAGCAGTACTTC
cdr3_aa: CASSEDSLSGEQYF

j_call: TRBJ2-2
v_call: TRBV11-3
d_call: TRBD2
cdr3_nt: TGTGCCAGCAGCATAAGCGGGGGGGCTAGAGACACCGGGGAGCTGTTTTTT
cdr3_aa: CASSISGGARDTGELFF

j_call: TRBJ2-1
v_call: TRBV4-3
d_call: .
cdr3_nt: TGCGCCAGCAGCCAAGGGGGAGGCGGAGATGAGCAGTTCTTC
cdr3_aa: CASSQGGGGDEQFF

j_call: TRBJ1-6
v_call: TRBV14
d_call: .
cdr3_nt: TGTGCCAGCAGCCAAGCTACTGCCCGGGGTGTCTATAATTCACCCCTCCACTTT
cdr3_aa: CASSQATARGVYNSPLHF

j_call: TRBJ2-2
v_call: TRBV7-3
d_call: TRBD2
cdr3_nt: TGTGCCAGCGGACTAGGAGCGACCGGGGAGCTGTTTTTT
cdr3_aa: CASGLGATGELFF

j_call: TRBJ2-1
v_call: TRBV6-5
d_call: TRBD1
cdr3_nt: TGTGCCAGCAGCTCGGACAGGGGTTCCTACAATGAGCAGTTCTTC
cdr3_aa: CASSSDRGSYNEQFF